One and the same sample provided the 21 T cell receptor beta chains below, sequenced in a study of long-term antiretroviral therapy in people with HIV. Researchers ran immunoSEQ v3.0 at survey level. Using immunoSEQ multiplex PCR, the repertoire was profiled, and TCRdb retains in-frame clones only, with some absent. The repertoire includes 25,000 to 30,000 clones, approximately 95% of them detected once, and around 7.4% sits in the top ten. The sample in question was unsorted PBMCs, obtained 5.3 years after starting antiretroviral therapy. These TCRs come from a man aged 25-40 years with HIV.

The CDR3 nucleotides are TGTGCCAGCAGCTTAGACGGCTTGGTTCAGCCCCAGCATTTT. This translates into CASSLDGLVQPQHF. This sequence joins TRBV7-6 and TRBJ1-5; D not resolved. There are 14 residues in the CDR3. V was shortened by 1 base and J by 6 bases, with 10 bases between the two germline ends. From germline, CDR1 is SGHVS and CDR2 FNYEAQ.

CDR3 sequence: CASSFPTASGNTIYF. The CDR3 DNA sequence: TGTGCCAGCAGCTTCCCGACAGCGTCTGGAAACACCATATATTTT. V is TRBV5-6 and J is TRBJ1-3, with a tentative D call TRBD1 (5 bases). V was clipped by 2 bases and J by 1 base, with 10 bases between them. This CDR3 spans 15 amino acids. Germline V CDR1 and CDR2: SGHDT, YYEEEE.

This clone came up once. V and J are TRBV19 and TRBJ2-5; D is unresolved. The CDR3 runs 13 residues. Germline V gene lookup returns CDR1 LNHDA and CDR2 SQIVND (reference sequence). V was clipped by 6 bases and J by 3 bases, with 11 bases between them. In DNA, the CDR3 is TGTGCCAGTAGCCCTAGACGAGAAGAGACCCAGTACTTC. Residues: CASSPRREETQYF.

The chain has TRBV7-3 and TRBJ2-2, with unresolved D. With 2 bases removed from V and 2 bases from J, the gap between germline ends came to 6 bases. Germline V gene data show CDR1 as SGHTA and CDR2 as FQGTGA. The CDR3 covers 14 residues. The CDR3 coding sequence is TGTGCCAGCAGCTTATTGACCAACACCGGGGAGCTGTTTTTT. Amino acids: CASSLLTNTGELFF. Full variable domain (outside the CDR3, taken from reference TRBV7-3 and TRBJ2-2): GAGVSQTPSNKVTEKGKYVELRCDPISGHTALYWYRQSLGQGPEFLIYFQGTGAADDSGLPNDRFFAVRPEGSVSTLKIQRTERGDSAVYLCASSLLTNTGELFFGEGSRLTVL.

The chain links TRBV7-3 to TRBJ2-3; maybe TRBD2 (5 bases). Germline V CDR1 and CDR2: SGHTA, FQGTGA. The V end was cut by 3 bases, the J end by 3 bases, with 7 bases between. CDR3 size: 13 residues. The CDR3 here is CASSFGETDTQYF. The CDR3 nucleotides read TGTGCCAGCAGCTTCGGGGAGACAGATACGCAGTATTTT.

This chain connects TRBV7-9 to TRBJ2-7; a weak D match, TRBD1 (6 bases). The CDR3 consists of 13 residues. The V gene lost 7 bases and the J gene lost 2 bases, with 12 bases spanning the gap. Germline V CDR1 and CDR2: SEHNR, FQNEAQ (reference sequence). The CDR3 region is CASIPDSPYEQYF. The CDR3 DNA reads as TGTGCCAGCATCCCGGACAGCCCCTACGAGCAGTACTTC.

The V call is TRBV15, the J call TRBJ2-5, with TRBD1 matching 11 bases. The CDR3 loop spans 13 amino acids. The junction had 4 bases not matched to a gene; V was cut back by 8 bases and J by 5 bases. Germline assignment: CDR1 LNHNV and CDR2 YYDKDF (reference sequence). The CDR3 region is CATGTGGTETQYF. The CDR3 DNA reads as TGTGCCACCGGGACAGGGGGAACGGAGACCCAGTACTTC.

This chain joins TRBV6-5 and TRBJ1-5; D possibly corresponds to TRBD1 (5 bases). This CDR3 has 14 amino acids. Germline-derived CDR1 and CDR2 are MNHEY and SVGAGI. Deletions cut 4 bases from V and 7 bases from J, with 14 bases between. CDR3 protein: CASSSRDWGQPQHF. CDR3 nucleotides: TGTGCCAGCAGTTCCCGGGATTGGGGCCAGCCCCAGCATTTT.

The rearrangement uses TRBV5-5 and TRBJ2-1; TRBD2 matches 11 bases. This CDR3 comprises 16 residues. Germline loops: CDR1 SGHKS, CDR2 YYEKEE (reference sequence). V lost 2 bases, J lost 2 bases, and 3 bases stayed unmatched. In nucleotides, the CDR3 is TGTGCCAGCAGCTTCCGACTAGCGGGACCCTACAATGAGCAGTTCTTC. Translated, it gives CASSFRLAGPYNEQFF.

The chain uses TRBV27 and TRBJ2-7; 7 nucleotides agree with TRBD1. Germline CDR1 is MNHEY and CDR2 is SMNVEV (reference sequence). Losses at the gene ends were 2 bases for V and 0 bases for J; bases not matched to a gene: 7. This CDR3 contains 16 residues. CDR3 nucleotides: TGTGCCAGCAGTTTAAAAGAGGGACAGAGCTCCTACGAGCAGTACTTC. Translating it yields CASSLKEGQSSYEQYF.

V gene TRBV30 combines with J gene TRBJ1-3; D unresolved. This CDR3 contains 12 residues. Trimming removed 5 bases from V and 3 bases from J, with 8 bases in between. Germline CDR1 and CDR2: GTSNPN and SVGIG (reference sequence). Written as DNA, the CDR3 is TGTGCCTGGCAAGCGCTTGGAAACACCATATATTTT. Its protein product is CAWQALGNTIYF.

The V gene is TRBV5-1, the J gene TRBJ1-5; TRBD1 aligns across 7 bases. Germline V lookup: CDR1 SGHRS, CDR2 YFSETQ. The V and J ends lost 0 bases and 5 bases, in that order; junction bases with no gene match: 5. The CDR3 totals 15 residues. The CDR3 DNA reads TGCGCCAGCAGCTTGGCCGGACAGGCCCATCAGCCCCAGCATTTT. Encoded protein: CASSLAGQAHQPQHF.

The gene calls are TRBV5-1 and TRBJ2-1; TRBD2 agrees at 10 bases. J was trimmed by 5 bases and V by 0 bases; bases with no gene match: 8. The CDR3 is 17 residues long. Germline V gene data show CDR1 as SGHRS and CDR2 as YFSETQ. The CDR3 bases are TGCGCCAGCAGCTTGGCCCGGGGACTAGCGCAACACAATGAGCAGTTCTTC. As protein: CASSLARGLAQHNEQFF.

The CDR3 bases are TGTGCCAGCAGTCCTAGCGGGAGGGCGAGCACAGATACGCAGTATTTT. As protein: CASSPSGRASTDTQYF. The gene calls are TRBV27 and TRBJ2-3, with 12 bases matching TRBD2. The germline V gene encodes CDR1 MNHEY and CDR2 SMNVEV (reference sequence). The length of the CDR3 is 16 residues. V trimming: 5 bases; J trimming: 0 bases; junction bases outside the gene matches: 3.

V usage is TRBV4-2 and J usage is TRBJ1-5; 7 bases match TRBD1. The V gene end was trimmed by 0 bases and the J gene end by 1 base; junction bases not matched to a gene: 0. From germline, CDR1 is LGHNA and CDR2 YNFKEQ. The CDR3 totals 15 residues. The CDR3 loop is CASSQEGGSNQPQHF. CDR3 sequence (DNA): TGTGCCAGCAGCCAAGAAGGGGGCAGCAATCAGCCCCAGCATTTT.

The chain is built from TRBV7-3 and TRBJ2-5; 9 positions match TRBD1. The CDR3 loop spans 15 amino acids. Trimming cost V 4 bases and J 4 bases; bases outside gene matches: 7. Germline V CDR1 and CDR2: SGHTA, FQGTGA. CDR3 sequence reads: CASSSTGGAGETQYF. The CDR3 DNA is TGTGCCAGCAGCTCCACAGGGGGCGCAGGAGAGACCCAGTACTTC. The full variable domain, with the rest looked up from reference TRBV7-3 and TRBJ2-5, is GAGVSQTPSNKVTEKGKYVELRCDPISGHTALYWYRQSLGQGPEFLIYFQGTGAADDSGLPNDRFFAVRPEGSVSTLKIQRTERGDSAVYLCASSSTGGAGETQYFGPGTRLLVL.

The chain links TRBV6-5 to TRBJ2-5, with D unresolved. V was pared by 6 bases and J by 2 bases, with 4 bases between. This CDR3 has 11 amino acids. Germline V gives CDR1 MNHEY, CDR2 SVGAGI. CDR3 amino acids: CASSRQETQYF. Here the CDR3 DNA reads TGTGCCAGCAGCCGACAAGAGACCCAGTACTTC.

This chain links TRBV19 with TRBJ2-7, with D unresolved. The germline V gene has CDR1 LNHDA and CDR2 SQIVND (reference sequence). This CDR3 spans 15 amino acids. The V end lost 1 base, the J end lost 0 bases, and 10 bases lay between the germline ends. The CDR3 region is CASSIAPNPSYEQYF. DNA for the CDR3: TGTGCCAGTAGTATAGCTCCTAATCCCTCCTACGAGCAGTACTTC.

The chain links TRBV6-5 to TRBJ2-7, with 10 bases that match TRBD2. The germline CDR1 and CDR2 sequences are MNHEY and SVGAGI. V lost 8 bases to trimming and J lost 2 bases; unmatched junction nucleotides: 6. The CDR3 covers 14 residues. The CDR3 region is CASALAGVPYEQYF. For the CDR3, the DNA is TGTGCCAGCGCCCTAGCGGGGGTTCCCTACGAGCAGTACTTC.

This chain joins TRBV11-2 and TRBJ2-7; D is uncertain. The CDR3 spans 12 residues. Deletions cut 5 bases from V and 7 bases from J, with 12 bases between. Germline V gives CDR1 SGHAT, CDR2 FQNNGV. Here the CDR3 DNA reads TGTGCCAGCAGCCTTTTGGGCAGGGAGCAGTACTTC. Translated: CASSLLGREQYF.

This clone is a singleton in its sample. The J gene is TRBJ1-2, the V gene TRBV2; D perhaps matches TRBD1 (6 bases). Germline V gene sequence: CDR1 SNHLY, CDR2 FYNNEI. CDR3 length: 13 residues. V lost 5 bases, J lost 8 bases, and 15 bases lay in between. This chain's CDR3 is CASSITGNRGYTF. The CDR3 DNA sequence: TGTGCCAGCAGTATTACAGGGAATAGGGGCTACACCTTC.